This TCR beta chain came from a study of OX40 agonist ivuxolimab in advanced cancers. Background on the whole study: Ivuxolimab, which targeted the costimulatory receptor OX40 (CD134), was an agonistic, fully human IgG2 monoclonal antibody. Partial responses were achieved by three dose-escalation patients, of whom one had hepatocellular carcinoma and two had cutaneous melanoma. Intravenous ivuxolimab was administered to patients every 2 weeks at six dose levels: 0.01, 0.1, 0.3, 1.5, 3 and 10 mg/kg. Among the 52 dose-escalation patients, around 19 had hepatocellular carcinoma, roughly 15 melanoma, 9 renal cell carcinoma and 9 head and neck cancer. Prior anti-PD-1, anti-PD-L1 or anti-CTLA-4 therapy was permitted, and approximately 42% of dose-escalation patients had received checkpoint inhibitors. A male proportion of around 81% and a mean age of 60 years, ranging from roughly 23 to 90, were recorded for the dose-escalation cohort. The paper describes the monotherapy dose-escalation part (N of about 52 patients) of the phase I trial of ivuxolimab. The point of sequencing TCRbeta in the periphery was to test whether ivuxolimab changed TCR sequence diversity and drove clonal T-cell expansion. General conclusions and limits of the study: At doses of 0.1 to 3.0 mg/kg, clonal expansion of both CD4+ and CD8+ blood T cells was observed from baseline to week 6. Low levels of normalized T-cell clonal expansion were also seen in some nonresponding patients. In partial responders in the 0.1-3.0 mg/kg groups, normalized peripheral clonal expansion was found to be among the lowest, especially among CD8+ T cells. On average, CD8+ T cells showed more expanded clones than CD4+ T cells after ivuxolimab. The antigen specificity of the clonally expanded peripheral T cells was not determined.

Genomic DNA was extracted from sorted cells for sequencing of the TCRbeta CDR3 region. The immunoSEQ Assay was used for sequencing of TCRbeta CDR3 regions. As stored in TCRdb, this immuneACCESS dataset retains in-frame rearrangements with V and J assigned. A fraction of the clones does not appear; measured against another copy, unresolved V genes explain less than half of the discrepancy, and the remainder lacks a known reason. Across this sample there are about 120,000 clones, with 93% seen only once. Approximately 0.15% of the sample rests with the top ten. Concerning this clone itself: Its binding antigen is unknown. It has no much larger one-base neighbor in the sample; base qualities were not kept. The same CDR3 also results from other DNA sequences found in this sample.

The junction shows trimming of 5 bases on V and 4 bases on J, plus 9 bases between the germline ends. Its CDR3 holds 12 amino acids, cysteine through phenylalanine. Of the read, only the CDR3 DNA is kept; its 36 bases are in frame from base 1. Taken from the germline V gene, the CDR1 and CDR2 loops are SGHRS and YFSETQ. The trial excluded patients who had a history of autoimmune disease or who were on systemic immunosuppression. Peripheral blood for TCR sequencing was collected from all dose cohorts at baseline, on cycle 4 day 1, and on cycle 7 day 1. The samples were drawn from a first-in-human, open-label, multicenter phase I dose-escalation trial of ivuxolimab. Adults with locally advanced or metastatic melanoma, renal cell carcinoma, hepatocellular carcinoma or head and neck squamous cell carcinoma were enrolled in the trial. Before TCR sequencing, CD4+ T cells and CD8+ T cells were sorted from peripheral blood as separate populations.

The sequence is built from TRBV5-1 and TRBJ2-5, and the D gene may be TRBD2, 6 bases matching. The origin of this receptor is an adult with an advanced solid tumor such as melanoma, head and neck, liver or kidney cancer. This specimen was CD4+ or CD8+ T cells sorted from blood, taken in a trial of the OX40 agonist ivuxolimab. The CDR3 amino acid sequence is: CASRRGGETQYF. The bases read TGCGCCAGCAGACGGGGAGGAGAGACCCAGTACTTC.